The TCR beta chain under discussion was sequenced for a study of vaccination effects on CD4 cells after COVID-19. For the study at large: Post-vaccine sampling occurred a median 72 days after the second dose. Study-level points and caveats: Convalescent patients in the study were few, and early post-infection timepoints were absent. Spike-reactive clones detected post-vaccine in convalescents consisted mainly of new vaccine-induced clones.

Measured with immunoSEQ multiplex PCR; TCRdb has only the in-frame clones, and not every one. Among under 40,000 clones listed, roughly four fifths were seen once. Researchers isolated CD4+ T cells once roughly nine days of culture had elapsed. SARS-CoV-2 infected the person between March and December 2020, as confirmed by PCR. Vaccine administered to participants consisted of two doses of either BNT162b2 or mRNA-1273. Germline V lookup: CDR1 LGHDT, CDR2 YNNKEL (reference sequence). Trimming left V 4 bases short and J 2 bases short, with 11 bases between. The CDR3 length is 14 residues. In the case of this clone: Its matching antigen is unknown.

The chain employs TRBV3-1 (or the pseudogene TRBV3-2) and TRBJ1-2; D unclear. The sequencing here drew on CD4+ T cells from PBMCs cultured without peptide, taken after COVID-19 vaccination. This sequence was found in a human donor who had a prior SARS-CoV-2 infection. In DNA, the CDR3 is TGTGCCAGCAGCCGAGGTGATATAAACTATGGCTACACCTTC. Protein: CASSRGDINYGYTF.